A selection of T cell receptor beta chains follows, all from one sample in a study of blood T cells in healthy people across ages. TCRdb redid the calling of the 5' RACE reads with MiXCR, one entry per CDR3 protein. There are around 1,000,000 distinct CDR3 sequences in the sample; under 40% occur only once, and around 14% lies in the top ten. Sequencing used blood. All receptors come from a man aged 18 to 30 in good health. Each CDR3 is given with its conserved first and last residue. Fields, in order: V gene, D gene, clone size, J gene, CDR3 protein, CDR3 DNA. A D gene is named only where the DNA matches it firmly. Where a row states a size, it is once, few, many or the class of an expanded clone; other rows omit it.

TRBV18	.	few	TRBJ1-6	CASSPRQDNSPLHF	TGTGCCAGCTCACCACGGCAAGATAATTCACCCCTCCACTTT
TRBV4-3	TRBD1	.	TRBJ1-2	CASSQGDRVKGYTF	TGCGCCAGCAGCCAAGGGGACAGGGTAAAAGGCTACACCTTC
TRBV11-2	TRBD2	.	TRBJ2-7	CASSTGTSGPYEQYF	TGTGCCAGCAGCACCGGGACTAGCGGGCCGTACGAGCAGTACTTC
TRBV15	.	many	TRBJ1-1	CATSRDRAYTEAFF	TGTGCCACCAGCAGAGACAGGGCTTACACTGAAGCTTTCTTT
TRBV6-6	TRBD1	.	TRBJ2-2	CASSYSGQGAYTGELFF	TGTGCCAGCAGTTACTCGGGGCAGGGGGCCTACACCGGGGAGCTGTTTTTT
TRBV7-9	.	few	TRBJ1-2	CASSPSGGGYGYTF	TGTGCCAGCAGCCCTAGCGGGGGGGGATATGGCTACACCTTC
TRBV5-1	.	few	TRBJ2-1	CASSLAATLYNEQFF	TGCGCCAGCAGCTTGGCCGCGACCCTATACAATGAGCAGTTCTTC
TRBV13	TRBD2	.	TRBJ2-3	CASSLGTSGGKEDTQYF	TGTGCCAGCAGCTTAGGGACTAGCGGGGGAAAGGAAGATACGCAGTATTTT
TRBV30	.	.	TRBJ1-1	CAWGPGPWGAEAFF	TGTGCCTGGGGCCCCGGGCCCTGGGGAGCTGAAGCTTTCTTT
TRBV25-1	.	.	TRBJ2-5	CASSPGLSYNEQYF	TGTGCCAGCAGCCCGGGACTCAGCTACAATGAGCAGTACTTC
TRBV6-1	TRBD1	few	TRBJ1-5	CASSFRTGLNQPQHF	TGTGCCAGCAGTTTCCGGACAGGGCTCAATCAGCCCCAGCATTTT
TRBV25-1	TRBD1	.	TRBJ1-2	CASSEYRRDRGPHGYTF	TGTGCCAGCAGTGAATATCGGCGGGACAGGGGCCCCCATGGCTACACCTTC
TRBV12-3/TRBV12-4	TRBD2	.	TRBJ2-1	CASSHPGRDQETQFF	TGTGCCAGCAGCCATCCAGGGAGGGATCAAGAGACCCAGTTCTTC
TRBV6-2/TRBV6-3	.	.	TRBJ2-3	CASGTRGSGSPDTQYF	TGTGCCAGTGGTACGAGAGGCTCGGGGTCCCCAGATACGCAGTATTTT
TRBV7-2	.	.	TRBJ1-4	CASGYTSSTNEKLFF	TGTGCCAGCGGTTATACATCGTCGACTAATGAAAAACTGTTTTTT
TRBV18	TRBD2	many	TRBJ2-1	CASSPGPSGSYNEQFF	TGTGCCAGCTCACCAGGTCCTAGCGGCTCCTACAATGAGCAGTTCTTC
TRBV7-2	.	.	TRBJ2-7	CASSLRSSRDYEQYF	TGTGCCAGCAGCTTACGGTCGTCCAGAGACTACGAGCAGTACTTC
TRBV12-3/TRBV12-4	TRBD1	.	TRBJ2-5	CASSLGTGLNEQYF	TGTGCCAGCAGTTTGGGGACAGGATTAAATGAGCAGTACTTC
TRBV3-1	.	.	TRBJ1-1	CASSQLTRNTEAFF	TGTGCCAGCAGCCAACTGACAAGGAACACTGAAGCTTTCTTT
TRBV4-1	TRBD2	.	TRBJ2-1	CASSGGGSGDYNGQFF	TGCGCCAGCAGCGGCGGGGGGAGCGGGGATTACAATGGGCAGTTCTTC
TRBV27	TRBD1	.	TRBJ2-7	CASSLQRTGITYEQYF	TGTGCCAGCAGTCTACAAAGGACAGGGATCACCTACGAGCAGTACTTC
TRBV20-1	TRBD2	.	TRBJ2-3	CSARGSGGDTNTQYF	TGCAGTGCTAGAGGTAGCGGGGGGGACACAAATACGCAGTATTTT
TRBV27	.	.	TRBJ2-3	CASSALTRGSTDTQYF	TGTGCCAGCAGTGCCCTAACTAGAGGGAGCACAGATACGCAGTATTTT
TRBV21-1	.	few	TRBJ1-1	CASSKWGQGGNTEAFF	TGTGCCAGCAGCAAATGGGGACAGGGAGGGAACACTGAAGCTTTCTTT
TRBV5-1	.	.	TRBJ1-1	CASSLGFSGISNTEAFF	TGCGCCAGCAGCTTGGGATTTTCCGGAATTTCGAACACTGAAGCTTTCTTT
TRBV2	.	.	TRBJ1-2	CASSWSGGAGSGCTF	TGTGCCAGCAGTTGGTCGGGGGGAGCCGGGAGTGGCTGCACCTTC
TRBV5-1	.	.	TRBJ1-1	CASSWGDRDLNTEAFF	TGCGCCAGCAGCTGGGGGGATAGGGATTTGAACACTGAAGCTTTCTTT
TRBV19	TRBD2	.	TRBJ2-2	CASSMGGAEPGELFF	TGTGCCAGTAGTATGGGAGGGGCCGAACCCGGGGAGCTGTTTTTT
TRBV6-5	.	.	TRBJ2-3	CASSYELHTDTQYF	TGTGCCAGCAGTTACGAACTACACACAGATACGCAGTATTTT
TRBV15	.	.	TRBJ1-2	CATSRAHGTEGYPYGYTF	TGTGCCACCAGCAGAGCCCACGGGACCGAAGGTTACCCATATGGCTACACCTTC
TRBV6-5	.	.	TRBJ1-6	CASSYLQGFFSYNSPLHF	TGTGCCAGCAGTTACCTACAGGGATTTTTCTCCTATAATTCACCCCTCCACTTT
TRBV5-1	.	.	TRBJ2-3	CASSLWEPTDTQYF	TGCGCCAGCAGCTTGTGGGAGCCGACAGATACGCAGTATTTT
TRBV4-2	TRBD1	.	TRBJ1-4	CASSQRDRSTNEKLFF	TGTGCCAGCAGCCAACGGGACAGATCAACTAATGAAAAACTGTTTTTT
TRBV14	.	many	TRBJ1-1	CASSPLATEAFF	TGTGCCAGCAGCCCCCTAGCCACTGAAGCTTTCTTT
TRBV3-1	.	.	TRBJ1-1	CASSLKSRNTEAFF	TGTGCCAGCAGCCTCAAATCGAGGAACACTGAAGCTTTCTTT
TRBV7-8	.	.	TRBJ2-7	CASSPGHLGSYEQYF	TGTGCCAGCAGCCCGGGACACCTCGGGTCCTACGAGCAGTACTTC
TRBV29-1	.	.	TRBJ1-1	CSAGDGRRGTEAFF	TGCAGCGCTGGAGACGGCAGGAGAGGGACTGAAGCTTTCTTT
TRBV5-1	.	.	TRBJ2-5	CASRQLPGGPPLNEQYF	TGCGCCAGCAGACAACTCCCCGGGGGGCCCCCCTTAAATGAGCAGTACTTC
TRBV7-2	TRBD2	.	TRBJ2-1	CASRRSGGESPHTQFF	TGTGCCAGCAGACGTAGCGGGGGGGAGAGTCCACATACGCAGTTCTTC
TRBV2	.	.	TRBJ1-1	CASRADRRENTEAFF	TGTGCCAGCAGAGCCGACAGGCGGGAGAACACTGAAGCTTTCTTT
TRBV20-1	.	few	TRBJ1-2	CSASHYGYTF	TGCAGTGCTAGTCACTATGGCTACACCTTC
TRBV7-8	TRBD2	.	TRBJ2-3	CASSSYSAGLTDTQYF	TGTGCCAGCAGCTCCTACTCAGCGGGGCTCACAGATACGCAGTATTTT
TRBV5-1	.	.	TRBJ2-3	CASSIYRTDTQYF	TGCGCCAGCAGCATCTACCGCACAGATACGCAGTATTTT
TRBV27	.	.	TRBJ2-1	CASSAIRDSQIHNEQLF	TGTGCCAGCAGCGCAATCCGTGACAGTCAGATACACAATGAGCAGTTATTC
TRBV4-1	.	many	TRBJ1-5	CASSPQGAGQPQHF	TGCGCCAGCAGTCCTCAGGGCGCGGGTCAGCCCCAGCATTTT
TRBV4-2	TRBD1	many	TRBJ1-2	CASSQDRNTGGRGYTF	TGTGCCAGCAGCCAAGATCGTAATACAGGGGGCCGTGGCTACACCTTC
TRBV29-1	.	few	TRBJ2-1	CSVVGLTSPEQFF	TGCAGCGTGGTGGGTCTTACAAGCCCTGAGCAGTTCTTC
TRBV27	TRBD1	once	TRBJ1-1	CASSSNTGGATEAFF	TGTGCCAGCAGTTCCAATACAGGGGGCGCTACTGAAGCTTTCTTT
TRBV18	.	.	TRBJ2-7	CASSPQGSYEQYF	TGTGCCAGCAGCCCCCAGGGGTCCTACGAGCAGTACTTC
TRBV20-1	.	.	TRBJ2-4	CSGQGQERLAKNIQYF	TGCAGTGGTCAGGGGCAGGAGAGACTAGCCAAAAACATTCAGTACTTC
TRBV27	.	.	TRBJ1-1	CASRVGTNTEAFF	TGTGCCAGCAGGGTAGGGACGAACACTGAAGCTTTCTTT
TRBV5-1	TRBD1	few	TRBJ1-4	CASRTGRGPGEKLFF	TGCGCCAGCAGGACTGGCAGGGGGCCAGGTGAAAAACTGTTTTTT
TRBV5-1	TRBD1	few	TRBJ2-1	CASSSTTGDPYNEQFF	TGCGCCAGCAGTTCGACGACAGGGGACCCCTACAATGAGCAGTTCTTC
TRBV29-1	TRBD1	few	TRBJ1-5	CSFVWAGITGEKPQHF	TGCAGCTTTGTGTGGGCGGGAATTACAGGGGAAAAGCCCCAGCATTTT
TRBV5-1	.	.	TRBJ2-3	CASSFETTSPDTQYF	TGCGCCAGCAGCTTCGAGACTACCAGCCCAGATACGCAGTATTTT
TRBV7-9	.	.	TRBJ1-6	CASSVDGGRGYNSPLHF	TGTGCCAGCAGCGTCGACGGGGGGAGGGGTTATAATTCACCCCTCCACTTT
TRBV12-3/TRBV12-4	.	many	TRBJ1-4	CASSLAGNNEKLFF	TGTGCCAGCAGTTTGGCCGGGAATAATGAAAAACTGTTTTTT
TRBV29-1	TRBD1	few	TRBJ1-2	CSVSATGGNGYTF	TGCAGCGTCTCAGCCACAGGGGGCAATGGCTACACCTTC
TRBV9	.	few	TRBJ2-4	CASSEGSRLVENIQYF	TGTGCCAGCAGCGAGGGGTCGAGACTAGTCGAAAACATTCAGTACTTC